The next 15 T cell receptor beta chains were all read from a single sample in a study of cytomegalovirus exposure and HLA in healthy donors. Generated by immunoSEQ multiplex PCR, the TCRdb table keeps only in-frame clones and is missing some. The table records about 360,000 clones, 86% of them present only once. The sequencing input was PBMCs. The receptors were gathered from a young woman in good health and CMV-seronegative.

The gene calls are TRBV28 and TRBJ1-2, with D possibly TRBD1 on 6 matching bases. Trimming cost V 5 bases and J 8 bases, with 21 bases left between them. This CDR3 is built from 15 residues. In germline, CDR1 is MDHEN, CDR2 SYDVKM. CDR3 bases: TGTGCCAGCAGTATCTACGGACAGCCTCTTGGGGGCTACACCTTC. This sequence encodes CASSIYGQPLGGYTF.

V gene TRBV6-5 combines with J gene TRBJ1-2; no reliable D call. V dropped 0 bases and J dropped 7 bases, with 12 bases sitting between them. From germline, CDR1 is MNHEY and CDR2 SVGAGI. The CDR3 sequence is 14 residues long. The CDR3: CASSYSEGWGGYTF. In nucleotides, the CDR3 is TGTGCCAGCAGTTACTCGGAGGGTTGGGGTGGCTACACCTTC.

CDR3 residues: CASRVGQGLAGELFF. The CDR3 nucleotides read TGTGCCAGCAGGGTTGGACAGGGTTTGGCCGGGGAGCTGTTTTTT. J is TRBJ2-2 and V is TRBV2, with 8 positions matching TRBD1. The CDR3 is 15 residues long. Germline CDR1 is SNHLY and CDR2 is FYNNEI. V gave up 6 bases and J gave up 6 bases; unmatched junction bases: 9.

The rearrangement joins TRBV25-1 to TRBJ1-2; D remains ambiguous. The CDR3 spans 12 residues. CDR1 is MGHDK and CDR2 is SYGVNS in the germline V gene. Trimming took off 2 bases at V and 3 bases at J, with 4 bases between the two ends. CDR3 sequence: CASSETDYGYTF. The CDR3 DNA follows: TGTGCCAGCAGTGAAACGGACTATGGCTACACCTTC.

This clone was detected a few times. The rearrangement links TRBV30 to TRBJ1-6; D is ambiguous. This CDR3 has 13 residues. Trimming shortened V by 4 bases and J by 10 bases, and 14 bases separated the two germline ends. Per the germline V gene, CDR1 is GTSNPN and CDR2 is SVGIG (reference sequence). DNA for the CDR3: TGTGCCTGGAACCCCTCCCCGGGGTCACCCCTCCACTTT. This translates into CAWNPSPGSPLHF. The entire variable domain, with the rest obtained from reference TRBV30 and TRBJ1-6, is as follows: SQTIHQWPATLVQPVGSPLSLECTVEGTSNPNLYWYRQAAGRGLQLLFYSVGIGQISSEVPQNLSASRPQDRQFILSSKKLLLSDSGFYLCAWNPSPGSPLHFGNGTRLTVT.

This clone was detected a few times. CDR3 sequence: CASSWTGMGSYEQYF. In DNA form, the CDR3 reads TGTGCCAGCAGCTGGACAGGGATGGGGTCCTACGAGCAGTACTTC. The chain uses TRBV7-2 and TRBJ2-7, with 8 positions matching TRBD1. The germline V gene has CDR1 SGHTA and CDR2 FQGNSA. The CDR3 sequence is 15 residues long. The junction had 6 bases not matched to a gene; V was cut back by 4 bases and J by 1 base.

This sequence joins TRBV6-1 and TRBJ1-5; 9 bases are shared with TRBD1. The CDR3 has 14 amino acids. Trimming took 5 bases from V and 6 from J; bases not matched to a gene: 5. Germline CDR1 MNHNS, CDR2 SASEGT. CDR3 region: CASSSGTGIQPQHF. The CDR3 DNA sequence: TGTGCCAGCAGTTCCGGGACAGGGATTCAGCCCCAGCATTTT.

This chain uses TRBV27 with TRBJ2-1; 8 nucleotides line up with TRBD2. J lost 2 bases, V lost 0 bases, and 12 bases had no gene match. This CDR3 has 19 residues. Germline V CDR1 and CDR2: MNHEY, SMNVEV (reference sequence). CDR3 sequence: CASSLSFGRGRPPYNEQFF. The CDR3 DNA sequence: TGTGCCAGCAGTTTATCTTTCGGGCGCGGGAGGCCGCCCTACAATGAGCAGTTCTTC.

This chain joins TRBV5-1 and TRBJ1-1, with a weak D call TRBD1 (6 bases). The CDR3 is made up of 13 amino acids. The germline gives CDR1 SGHRS, CDR2 YFSETQ. Between the trimmed V and J ends, which lost 0 bases and 3 bases, there was a span of 6 bases. The CDR3: CASSLGTDTEAFF. The CDR3 coding sequence is TGCGCCAGCAGCTTGGGGACAGACACTGAAGCTTTCTTT.

The V gene is TRBV7-9, the J gene TRBJ2-6, with unresolved D. CDR3 length: 19 amino acids. V was pared by 9 bases and J by 0 bases, with 24 bases between. Germline V gives CDR1 SEHNR, CDR2 FQNEAQ (reference sequence). The chain's CDR3 is CASLWALQGTLSGANVLTF. CDR3 in DNA: TGTGCCAGTCTTTGGGCCCTCCAAGGAACTCTCTCTGGGGCCAACGTCCTGACTTTC.

Comments on this clone: A junction end diverges from the germline sequence, so it may reflect a read error. This chain joins TRBV5-6 and TRBJ2-7, with TRBD2 as a possible D gene (5 bases). The CDR3 loop spans 13 amino acids. CDR1 and CDR2 (germline): SGHDT, YYEEEE. The chain's CDR3 is CASSLGTTPVRDF. The CDR3 DNA sequence: TGTGCCAGCAGCTTGGGTACGACTCCCGTGAGGGACTTC.

The rearrangement uses TRBV4-1 and TRBJ1-1; D is undetermined. The V end lost 4 bases, the J end lost 1 base, and 16 bases lay between the germline ends. The CDR3 has 16 residues. Germline V CDR1 and CDR2: MGHRA, YSYEKL. CDR3 coding DNA: TGCGCCAGCAGCCGTATTCCCCGGGAGAAGAACACTGAAGCTTTCTTT. It specifies CASSRIPREKNTEAFF.

The CDR3 loop is CASSSASGSYEQYF. The CDR3 nucleotides are TGTGCCAGCAGTTCGGCTAGCGGATCCTACGAGCAGTACTTC. The chain couples TRBV6-1 to TRBJ2-7, with 7 bases that match TRBD2. J lost 1 base, V lost 5 bases, and 5 bases had no gene match. CDR1 MNHNS and CDR2 SASEGT come from the germline V gene. The CDR3 is 14 residues long.

The CDR3 here is CASSLMAGGPNEQYF. As DNA, the CDR3 is TGTGCCAGCAGCTTAATGGCGGGGGGGCCAAACGAGCAGTACTTC. The chain has TRBV11-2 and TRBJ2-7, with TRBD2 identical over 9 bases. Unmatched junction bases numbered 7, after V lost 2 bases and J lost 5 bases. This CDR3 spans 15 amino acids. Germline V gene data show CDR1 as SGHAT and CDR2 as FQNNGV.

The chain links TRBV5-8 to TRBJ2-1; tentative D call: TRBD2 (7 bases). The V end was cut by 4 bases, the J end by 5 bases, with 22 bases between. Per the germline V gene, CDR1 is SGHTS and CDR2 is YDEGEE. The CDR3 covers 17 residues. CDR3 nucleotides: TGTGCCAGCAGCCCAAGGGCGGGGGCTAGCGGACACAATGAGCAGTTCTTC. Translating it yields CASSPRAGASGHNEQFF.